These 4 T cell receptor beta chains were sequenced from one sample in a study of beta chain features in type 1 diabetes. Every isolated RNA sample was fully reverse transcribed, so sequencing captured expressed TCRB transcripts. Method: immunoSEQ multiplex PCR; TCRdb's copy keeps in-frame clones and lacks some. The sample consists of around 430,000 clones, 30% of them appearing once. The source material was naive CD4+ T cells from blood. The receptors come from a man between 18 and 35 years old in good health.

The chain joins TRBV30 to TRBJ2-1; 10 bases are shared with TRBD2. Per germline, CDR1 GTSNPN and CDR2 SVGIG (reference sequence). CDR3 length: 17 residues. V was clipped by 1 base and J by 5 bases; unmatched bases: 11. This CDR3 is CAWSATLRLAGNNEQFF. CDR3 nucleotide sequence: TGTGCCTGGAGTGCTACTCTTCGACTAGCGGGTAACAATGAGCAGTTCTTC. The whole variable domain, filled in from reference TRBV30 and TRBJ2-1, reads SQTIHQWPATLVQPVGSPLSLECTVEGTSNPNLYWYRQAAGRGLQLLFYSVGIGQISSEVPQNLSASRPQDRQFILSSKKLLLSDSGFYLCAWSATLRLAGNNEQFFGPGTRLTVL.

Only a few counts were recorded for this clone. The chain couples TRBV7-9 to TRBJ2-1; possible D gene TRBD2, 6 bases. CDR1 and CDR2 from the germline V gene are SEHNR and FQNEAQ (reference sequence). The CDR3 runs to 10 residues. V was clipped by 11 bases and J by 4 bases, with 6 bases between them. DNA for the CDR3: TGTGCCCGGGGGTACAATGAGCAGTTCTTC. Its translation: CARGYNEQFF.

This rearrangement joins TRBV5-1 to TRBJ2-1; D gene uncertain. The CDR3 consists of 13 residues. Germline values: CDR1 SGHRS, CDR2 YFSETQ. V gave up 0 bases and J gave up 8 bases, with 9 bases separating them. The CDR3 DNA reads TGCGCCAGCAGCTTGGCGCACATTCATGAGCAGTTCTTC. Protein product: CASSLAHIHEQFF. Variable domain in full (rest from reference TRBV5-1 and TRBJ2-1): KAGVTQTPRYLIKTRGQQVTLSCSPISGHRSVSWYQQTPGQGLQFLFEYFSETQRNKGNFPGRFSGRQFSNSRSEMNVSTLELGDSALYLCASSLAHIHEQFFGPGTRLTVL.

This clone appeared a few times. V is TRBV30 and J is TRBJ2-7; D gene unclear. Trimming cost V 0 bases and J 9 bases, with 9 bases left between them. The CDR3 sequence is 11 residues long. Germline V gene sequence: CDR1 GTSNPN, CDR2 SVGIG (reference sequence). This CDR3 is CAWSVSIRQYF. The CDR3 nucleotides are TGTGCCTGGAGTGTCTCGATACGGCAGTACTTC.